The subject of this entry is one T cell receptor (beta chain). Its antigen remains unknown. This sample stems from a study of cytomegalovirus exposure and HLA in healthy donors. Whole-study results and caveats: In an earlier analysis, in fewer than 700 donors, most V segments appeared productive either ~87% or ~30% of the time. Sequence variants that were highly shared formed a cluster that was likely a sequencing artifact. A later analysis by the authors found several of the most significant clusters apparently linked to common viral pathogens. According to reports, the classifier identified cytomegalovirus status with high specificity and sensitivity.

Primers for the PCR totalled 60 Vbeta and 13 Jbeta. Sequenced by immunoSEQ multiplex PCR; TCRdb stores in-frame clones only, minus some. The sample records about 140,000 clones, 65% to 80% being singletons. The TCR sequence derives from a man aged 40-49 years in good health and CMV-seronegative. The sequencing sample was made of PBMCs.

The CDR3 region has the DNA TGTGCCAGCAGTTTATGGGCAGGGCGAGGTCTAGCGGGAACCTACGAGCAGTACTTC. Amino acids: CASSLWAGRGLAGTYEQYF. The genes are TRBV28 and TRBJ2-7, with TRBD2 matching 9 bases. The V segment lost 0 bases and the J segment 2 bases; nucleotides outside the gene matches: 14. CDR3 length equals 19 residues. Germline CDR1 and CDR2: MDHEN and SYDVKM.